The 25 T cell receptor beta chains below all came from one sample that was sequenced in a study of blood T cell repertoires in COVID-19. TCRdb's copy holds only in-frame clones and misses some; the assay was immunoSEQ multiplex PCR. In the table there are some 350,000 clones, around nine tenths of which are singletons. Sequencing was carried out using peripheral blood. The source of these receptors is a woman in her seventies with COVID-19, enrolled during active disease.

The rearrangement uses TRBV29-1 and TRBJ2-7; 8 bases map to TRBD2. The germline gives CDR1 SQVTM, CDR2 ANQGSEA. CDR3 length equals 12 residues. Losses at the gene ends were 3 bases for V and 5 bases for J; bases not matched to a gene: 3. CDR3 region: CSVDSGGDEQYF. The DNA for the CDR3 is TGCAGCGTTGACAGCGGGGGAGACGAGCAGTACTTC.

The chain has TRBV4-3 and TRBJ1-2; 7 bases line up with TRBD1. After removal of 0 bases from V and 5 bases from J, the junction contained 12 bases not matched to a gene. The germline gives CDR1 LGHNA, CDR2 YSLEER. The CDR3 has 17 residues. The CDR3 coding sequence is TGCGCCAGCAGCCAAGAGCACGGACAGGTCCGAAAATATGGCTACACCTTC. This sequence encodes CASSQEHGQVRKYGYTF.

As concerns this clone: Just one base apart from a much larger clone, this may be a read error. The rearrangement uses TRBV5-1 and TRBJ1-1, with D hard to call. There are 14 residues in the CDR3. V lost 0 bases to trimming and J lost 0 bases, with 6 bases between them. Per the germline V gene, CDR1 is SGHRS and CDR2 is YFSETQ. CDR3 amino acids: CASSLVGMNTEAFF. Here the CDR3 DNA reads TGCGCCAGCAGCTTGGTCGGGATGAACACTGAAGCTTTCTTT.

This rearrangement joins TRBV21-1 to TRBJ1-4; TRBD1 reflects the table's D call only, with no check against the DNA. TRBV21-1 is reported as a pseudogene. The CDR3 contains 17 residues. CDR3 DNA: TGTGCCAGCAGCTCCCGGGACAGGGATGGAAGGGGTGAAAAACTGTTTTTT. Translation gives CASSSRDRDGRGEKLFF.

This clone was counted once. The chain links TRBV7-3 to TRBJ2-2; 10 bases are shared with TRBD1. CDR3 length equals 15 residues. Per germline, CDR1 SGHTA and CDR2 FQGTGA. J was trimmed by 5 bases and V by 6 bases; bases with no gene match: 6. CDR3 in DNA: TGTGCCAGCAGTCCCGGGACAGGGGAGACCGGGGAGCTGTTTTTT. Its translation: CASSPGTGETGELFF.

This sequence joins TRBV28 and TRBJ2-3; 7 nucleotides match TRBD2. The V gene's germline CDR1 is MDHEN and CDR2 SYDVKM. V shed 7 bases, J shed 8 bases, and the junction held 15 bases outside the gene matches. The CDR3 loop spans 15 amino acids. CDR3 amino acids: CASTHRGTGGGTQYF. CDR3 DNA sequence: TGTGCCAGCACCCACCGGGGGACGGGGGGTGGTACGCAGTATTTT.

This clone was observed once. This chain joins TRBV6-4 and TRBJ2-7, with 7 bases identical to TRBD2. V was clipped by 8 bases and J by 2 bases; unmatched bases: 12. Germline V CDR1 and CDR2: MRHNA, SNTAGT. There are 15 residues in the CDR3. CDR3 protein: CASPKSAGLTYEQYF. DNA for the CDR3: TGTGCCAGCCCCAAGTCAGCGGGGCTTACCTACGAGCAGTACTTC.

V and J are TRBV6-5 and TRBJ1-2; D is possibly TRBD1 (5 bases). V lost 2 bases to trimming and J lost 8 bases, with 12 bases between them. Germline V lookup: CDR1 MNHEY, CDR2 SVGAGI. CDR3 size: 13 residues. In DNA, the CDR3 is TGTGCCAGCAGTTACAATGGCGGGGGGGGCTACACCTTC. It codes for CASSYNGGGGYTF.

This chain uses TRBV28 with TRBJ1-4; D uncertain. This CDR3 contains 16 residues. CDR1 MDHEN and CDR2 SYDVKM come from the germline V gene. V lost 2 bases and J lost 0, with 10 bases in between. CDR3 loop: CASSLLWGATNEKLFF. CDR3 bases: TGTGCCAGCAGTTTACTCTGGGGAGCAACTAATGAAAAACTGTTTTTT.

The sample holds a few counts of this clone. The V and J genes are TRBV10-3 and TRBJ1-1, with D possibly matching TRBD1 (5 bases). CDR3 length: 14 amino acids. The V gene lost 3 bases and the J gene lost 2 bases, with 10 bases spanning the gap. CDR1 is ENHRY, CDR2 SYGVKD, per germline. The CDR3 DNA reads as TGTGCCATCAGTGATCGGGGGGGTAACACTGAAGCTTTCTTT. It codes for CAISDRGGNTEAFF.

The chain has TRBV29-1 and TRBJ1-2; TRBD1 matches 11 bases. The CDR3 contains 11 residues. Looked up from germline, CDR1 is SQVTM and CDR2 is ANQGSEA. The trim removed 6 bases at V and 7 bases at J, leaving 1 base unmatched. DNA of the CDR3: TGCAGCGTGGGGACAGGGGGTGGCTACACCTTC. As protein: CSVGTGGGYTF. Looking up the rest from reference TRBV29-1 and TRBJ1-2 gives the full variable domain: SAVISQKPSRDICQRGTSLTIQCQVDSQVTMMFWYRQQPGQSLTLIATANQGSEATYESGFVIDKFPISRPNLTFSTLTVSNMSPEDSSIYLCSVGTGGGYTFGSGTRLTVV.

There are a few counts of this clone. The genes are TRBV24-1 and TRBJ2-7; 7 positions agree with TRBD1. Germline CDR1 and CDR2: KGHDR and SFDVKD. V was pared by 3 bases and J by 2 bases, with 3 bases of the junction left unmatched. The CDR3 covers 14 residues. The CDR3 nucleotides read TGTGCCACCAGTGATCCGGGACAGCCCTACGAGCAGTACTTC. This translates into CATSDPGQPYEQYF.

Points on this clone: Different DNA sequences within this sample yield the same CDR3. The chain joins TRBV2 to TRBJ1-2, with D possibly being TRBD1 (5 bases). V was cut by 3 bases and J by 7 bases, with 9 bases left in between. This CDR3 is 12 amino acids long. CDR1 and CDR2 (germline): SNHLY, FYNNEI. CDR3 nucleotide sequence: TGTGCCAGCAGTGATTACGGGGGTGGCTACACCTTC. Encoded protein: CASSDYGGGYTF.

CDR3 sequence: CASSLAQGPNTEAFF. The CDR3, as DNA: TGTGCCAGCAGCTTGGCCCAGGGGCCAAACACTGAAGCTTTCTTT. V is TRBV5-4 and J is TRBJ1-1; D is possibly TRBD1 (6 bases). This CDR3 spans 15 amino acids. Trimming took off 0 bases at V and 2 bases at J, with 11 bases between the two ends. Germline V gene lookup returns CDR1 SGHNT and CDR2 YYREEE (reference sequence).

CDR3 DNA sequence: TGTGCCAGCAGCCATGACCCCGGGACAGTCTCCTCTGGAAACACCATATATTTT. Protein product: CASSHDPGTVSSGNTIYF. The chain joins TRBV4-2 to TRBJ1-3, with 7 bases that match TRBD1. The junction had 11 bases not matched to a gene; V was cut back by 3 bases and J by 0 bases. Germline V gives CDR1 LGHNA, CDR2 YNFKEQ. The CDR3 loop spans 18 amino acids.

The chain has TRBV12-3 or TRBV12-4 and TRBJ2-1; D possibly corresponds to TRBD2 (6 bases). Trimming took off 5 bases at V and 12 bases at J, with 17 bases between the two ends. The CDR3 is made up of 13 amino acids. CDR3 sequence: CASSPSGPSGQFF. CDR3 DNA sequence: TGTGCCAGCAGTCCCAGCGGGCCCTCGGGGCAGTTCTTC.

This clone was counted a single time. The chain uses TRBV13 and TRBJ1-1; D is undetermined. Between the trimmed V and J ends, which lost 5 bases and 1 base, there was a span of 8 bases. The germline V gene encodes CDR1 PRHDT and CDR2 FYEKMQ (reference sequence). The CDR3 is 13 residues long. DNA for the CDR3: TGTGCCAGCAGCCTGACAAGGAACACTGAAGCTTTCTTT. It specifies CASSLTRNTEAFF.

The rearrangement joins TRBV28 to TRBJ1-3; 7 bases agree with TRBD1. Germline lookup yields CDR1 MDHEN and CDR2 SYDVKM. V lost 5 bases and J lost 2; bases outside the gene matches: 6. This CDR3 comprises 15 residues. The CDR3 coding sequence is TGTGCCAGCAGTCCCGGGACAGCGACTGGAAACACCATATATTTT. Amino acids: CASSPGTATGNTIYF.

This clone was detected a few times. This chain's CDR3 is CASSFSLGYEQYF. CDR3 DNA: TGTGCCAGCAGTTTTAGTCTAGGATACGAGCAGTACTTC. The V call is TRBV12-3 or TRBV12-4, the J call TRBJ2-7, with unresolved D. The CDR3 has 13 amino acids. V was shortened by 3 bases and J by 4 bases, with 10 bases between the two germline ends.

The chain links TRBV9 to TRBJ2-1; 9 bases match TRBD2. This CDR3 has 15 amino acids. Germline assignment: CDR1 SGDLS and CDR2 YYNGEE. V was clipped by 3 bases and J by 4 bases; unmatched bases: 5. For the CDR3, the DNA is TGTGCCAGCAGCGCCGCGGGGGGGAATTACAATGAGCAGTTCTTC. It encodes CASSAAGGNYNEQFF.

The chain has TRBV19 and TRBJ1-4; D is perhaps TRBD1 (5 bases). The CDR3 has 14 residues. CDR1 and CDR2 from the germline V gene are LNHDA and SQIVND (reference sequence). Between the trimmed V and J ends, which lost 7 bases and 0 bases, there was a span of 9 bases. CDR3 sequence: CASTDSPTNEKLFF. The CDR3 DNA sequence: TGTGCCAGTACCGACAGCCCAACTAATGAAAAACTGTTTTTT.

The chain joins TRBV7-2 to TRBJ1-6, with 7 nucleotides matching TRBD1. In germline, CDR1 is SGHTA, CDR2 FQGNSA. V was pared by 7 bases and J by 5 bases, with 8 bases of the junction left unmatched. CDR3 length: 15 amino acids. CDR3 coding DNA: TGTGCCAGCACCTACCAGGGGACAGATAATTCACCCCTCCACTTT. Protein: CASTYQGTDNSPLHF.

The CDR3 spells CASSLDKPGTAYNEQFF. In DNA, the CDR3 is TGTGCCAGCAGCTTAGATAAACCCGGGACAGCCTACAATGAGCAGTTCTTC. The chain combines TRBV11-2 with TRBJ2-1; TRBD1 agrees at 7 bases. CDR3 length: 17 amino acids. With 0 bases clipped from V and 2 bases from J, the junction kept 7 bases outside the gene matches. From germline, CDR1 is SGHAT and CDR2 FQNNGV.

The J gene is TRBJ1-2, the V gene TRBV29-1; D call uncertain. From germline, CDR1 is SQVTM and CDR2 ANQGSEA. The CDR3 covers 12 residues. V was cut by 1 base and J by 4 bases, with 7 bases left in between. The CDR3 bases are TGCAGCGTTGAAGGGCGGGTCTATGGCTACACCTTC. It translates to CSVEGRVYGYTF.

J is TRBJ1-2 and V is TRBV19; TRBD1 is a possible D gene (6 bases). CDR3 length: 15 residues. Germline V CDR1 and CDR2: LNHDA, SQIVND (reference sequence). Between the trimmed V and J ends, which lost 3 bases and 6 bases, there was a span of 17 bases. DNA of the CDR3: TGTGCCAGTAGTATCCTATTGACAGGTCTCGATGGCTACACCTTC. Translating it yields CASSILLTGLDGYTF.